This T cell receptor (beta chain) was profiled in a study of T cells expressing NK-cell markers. 5'RACE template switching with UMIs generated TCR beta cDNA. TCRdb reanalyzed the 5' RACE reads and collapses them to one entry per CDR3 protein, without DNA. The clone table shows around 380,000 distinct CDR3 sequences, with the ten largest holding around a tenth. Germline V gene data show CDR1 as SGHRS and CDR2 as YFSETQ. This CDR3 has 17 residues. Input material: blood T cells: a sorted CD56 or NKG2C T cell subset, CD4+ or CD8+ T cells, or bulk PBMC T cells (not recorded which). The receptor comes from a woman aged 45-65 years in good health. The chain employs TRBV5-1 and TRBJ2-3; TCRdb outputs TRBD2, but without DNA this stays unchecked. The CDR3 loop is CASSPTVGGLFTDTQYF.